This TCR beta chain was documented in a study of T cell responses to AZD1222 COVID-19 vaccine. Study summary: Analysis merged second doses at about 4 or about 12 weeks. Study-wide findings and caveats: The study found vaccine-associated CD4 TCRs spanning spike, dominant at 160-218 and 743-854. Nearly half of the spike-specific TCRs reportedly recognize variant regions that carry no mutations. Just five or six AZD1222 recipients tested seropositive at baseline.

To note about this clone: Its antigen is not known.

Clones were sequenced by immunoSEQ multiplex PCR, and TCRdb holds only the in-frame ones, with some missing. The sample has approximately 120,000 clones, 70% to 90% seen once; the top ten hold roughly a sixth. This clonotype originated in an adult in good health. Sequencing used peripheral blood, obtained on day 0 of AZD1222 vaccination.

In DNA form, the CDR3 reads TGTGCCATCTCGGCCCGAGCTAGCGGGAATGCAGATACGCAGTATTTT. This codes for CAISARASGNADTQYF. This rearrangement joins TRBV10-3 to TRBJ2-3, with 9 bases matching TRBD2. Germline V lookup: CDR1 ENHRY, CDR2 SYGVKD. The CDR3 spans 16 residues. V shed 8 bases, J shed 4 bases, and the junction held 13 bases outside the gene matches.